This T cell receptor (beta chain) was captured by sequencing in a study of T cell repertoires and leukemia-associated antigens. Study overall: Samples yielded about 3.3 to 5.0 million effective reads each, around 15 million overall.

In this sample, this clonotype turned up many times. What it recognizes is unknown. Study-wide points: Specificity and function of the expanded clones need further investigation.

With 2 bases clipped from V and 1 base from J, the junction kept 5 bases outside the gene matches. CDR3 length: 17 amino acids. Germline lookup yields CDR1 MNHNY and CDR2 SVGAGI (reference sequence). The CD3+ T cells first had an overnight rest without serum. TCRdb reprocessed the 5' RACE reads via MiXCR and lists one record per CDR3 protein. The data show about 14,000 distinct CDR3 sequences, 35% to 45% seen once. J is TRBJ2-2 and V is TRBV6-6; TRBD1 aligns across 9 bases. Sequencing was done on a sample of CD3+ T cells sorted from blood and cultured. This TCR was sampled from a female donor in good health. The CDR3 loop is CASSYGTGFVNTGELFF. As DNA, the CDR3 is TGTGCCAGCAGTTACGGGACAGGGTTTGTGAACACCGGGGAGCTGTTTTTT.